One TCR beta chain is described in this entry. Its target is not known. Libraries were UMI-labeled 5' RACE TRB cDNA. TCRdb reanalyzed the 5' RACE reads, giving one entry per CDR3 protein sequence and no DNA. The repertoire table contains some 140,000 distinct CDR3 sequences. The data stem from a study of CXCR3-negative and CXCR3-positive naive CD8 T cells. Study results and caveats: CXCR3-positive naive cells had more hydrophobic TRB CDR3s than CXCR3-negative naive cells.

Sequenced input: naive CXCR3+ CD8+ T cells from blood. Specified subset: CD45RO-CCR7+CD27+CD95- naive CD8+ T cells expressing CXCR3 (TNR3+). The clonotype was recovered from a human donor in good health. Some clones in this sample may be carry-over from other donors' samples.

CDR3 sequence reads: CSVNGEDEQYF. This chain links TRBV29-1 with TRBJ2-7. Germline V gives CDR1 SQVTM, CDR2 ANQGSEA. CDR3 length: 11 amino acids.